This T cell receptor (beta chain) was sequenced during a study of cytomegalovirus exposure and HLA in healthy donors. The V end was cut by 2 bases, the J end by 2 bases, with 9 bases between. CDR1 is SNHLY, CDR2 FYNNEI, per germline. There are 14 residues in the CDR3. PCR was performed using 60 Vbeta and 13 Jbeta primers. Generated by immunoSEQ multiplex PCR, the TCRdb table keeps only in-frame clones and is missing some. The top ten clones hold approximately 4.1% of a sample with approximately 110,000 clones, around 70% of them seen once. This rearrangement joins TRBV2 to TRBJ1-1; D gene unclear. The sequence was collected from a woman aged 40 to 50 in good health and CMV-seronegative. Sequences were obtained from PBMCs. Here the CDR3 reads CASSEIQSNTEAFF. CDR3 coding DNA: TGTGCCAGCAGTGAAATACAGTCTAACACTGAAGCTTTCTTT. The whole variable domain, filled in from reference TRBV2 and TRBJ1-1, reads EPEVTQTPSHQVTQMGQEVILRCVPISNHLYFYWYRQILGQKVEFLVSFYNNEISEKSEIFDDQFSVERPDGSNFTLKIRSTKLEDSAMYFCASSEIQSNTEAFFGQGTRLTVV.